This TCR beta chain originates from a study of T cells in Graves' hyperthyroidism and ophthalmopathy. This clonotype occurred many times. Amplified TCR beta CDR3 regions came from RNA transcripts. The TCR CDR3 was amplified in a first-round RT-PCR using the HTBI primer set. TCRdb called the multiplex PCR reads again in MiXCR, with one record for every CDR3 protein. Here the sample spans 350,000 to 450,000 distinct CDR3 sequences, roughly a sixth being singletons. The V gene's germline CDR1 is LNHDA and CDR2 SQIVND (reference sequence). The CDR3 contains 18 residues. Trimming cost V 3 bases and J 5 bases, with 20 bases left between them.

The origin of this receptor is a woman aged 25 to 39 with Graves' hyperthyroidism that later progressed to Graves' ophthalmopathy. The source material was blood. The V call is TRBV19, the J call TRBJ1-6; tentative D call: TRBD1 (5 bases). CDR3 region: CASSIRDRTEINNSPLHF. In DNA, the CDR3 is TGTGCCAGTAGTATCAGGGATCGGACGGAAATAAATAATTCACCCCTCCACTTT.